This record looks at one TCR beta chain sequence and its context. Its cognate antigen has yet to be identified. One base away there is no much larger clone; base qualities are not given. Library preparation used the immunoSEQ multiplex PCR assay. Entries here come from immuneACCESS through TCRdb and include only in-frame sequences with V and J called. Some clones fail to appear in such tables; in the studies checked, an unresolved V gene covers under half of the shortfall, and the cause of the remainder is unknown. For this sample the table gives over 450,000 clones, of which 70% to 80% were detected only once. The ten largest make up 0.013% of the sample. The data are from a study of shared T cell receptors in the human thymus listed by TCRdb under 2021. Broadly, across the study: The study examined how the human thymus generates shared, self-reactive T-cell receptor alpha chains.

V trim: 1 base; J trim: 0 bases; unmatched bases: 18. CDR1 and CDR2 are drawn from the germline V gene (reference sequence): LNHNV, YYDKDF. There are 21 amino acids in the CDR3, from cysteine to phenylalanine inclusive. CDR3 DNA only is kept here, 63 bases in frame from base 1. These data also featured in a second study, about human thymus T cells. That second publication adds: Immunologically healthy infants undergoing open corrective cardiac surgery for congenital heart defects in Finland were used as donors. Thymus tissue was obtained as surgical resects removed during corrective cardiac surgery. Both the thymic and the peripheral blood repertoires appeared to show biased V and J gene segment usage. According to the related research, thymic TCR repertoires were highly overlapping among unrelated individuals. The study used fewer than ten infant thymus samples plus four related peripheral blood samples to characterize TCR alpha and beta repertoires. Donor ages ranging from about 7 to 250 days were recorded, and a handful of male and a couple of female infants were included in the cohort. After being mechanically released from the tissue, thymocytes were kept at -70 degrees C in pellets of roughly 9.5-32 million cells. A QIAsymphony instrument was used to extract genomic DNA from frozen cell pellets. TCRB and TCRAD loci were amplified from a standardized quantity of quality-controlled genomic DNA using the immunoSEQ multiplex PCR assay. The amplicons spanned the V(D)J region and were long enough to cover the CDR3 and allow V and J genes to be identified. Amplicon sequencing was performed on an Illumina platform through the commercial immunoSEQ service. Corrections for primer bias and sequencing errors followed previously described methods, while TCRAD and TCRB definitions were based on the IMGT database. The repertoires were analysed using immunoSEQ Analyzer 3.0 and VDJTools for basic statistics, V/J segment usage, diversity estimates, rarefaction and pairwise overlap. Chao1, ChaoE, Efron-Thisted, Shannon and inverse Simpson indices were used to estimate diversity, which was also estimated on datasets down-sampled to the smallest sample. Repertoire overlap was determined by strict matching of CDR3 nucleotide sequence, V gene and J gene, and Jaccard-based multidimensional scaling clustering was applied. On average, thymus samples gave around 880,000 unique TCRB clonotypes, whereas blood samples gave about 84,000.

What was sequenced was thymocytes. The rearrangement combines TRBV15 with TRBJ1-5; 7 of the junction bases match TRBD1. The sequence was obtained from a boy less than two years old with a congenital heart defect. Donor details come from another sample of the same person, matched by shared clones. The DNA sequence is as follows: TGTGCCACCAGCAGAGGAGGATCTTATTTCGGGGACAGTTATAGCAATCAGCCCCAGCATTTT. Translation gives CATSRGGSYFGDSYSNQPQHF.